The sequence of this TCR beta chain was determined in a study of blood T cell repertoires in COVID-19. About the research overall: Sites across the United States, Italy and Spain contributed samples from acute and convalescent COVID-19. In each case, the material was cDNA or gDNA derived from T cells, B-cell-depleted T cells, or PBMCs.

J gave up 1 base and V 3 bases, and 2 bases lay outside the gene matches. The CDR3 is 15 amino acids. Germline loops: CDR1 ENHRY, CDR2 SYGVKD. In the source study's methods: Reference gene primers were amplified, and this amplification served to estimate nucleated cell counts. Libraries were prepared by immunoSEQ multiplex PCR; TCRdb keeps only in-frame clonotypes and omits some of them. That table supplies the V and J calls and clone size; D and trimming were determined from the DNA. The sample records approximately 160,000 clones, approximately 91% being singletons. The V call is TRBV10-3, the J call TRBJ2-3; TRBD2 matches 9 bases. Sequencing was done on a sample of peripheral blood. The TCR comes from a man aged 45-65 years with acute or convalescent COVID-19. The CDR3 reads CAISDPSGGTDTQYF. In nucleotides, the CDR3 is TGTGCCATCAGTGATCCTAGCGGGGGCACAGATACGCAGTATTTT.